This T cell receptor beta chain was found in a study of blood T cell repertoires in COVID-19. Study-wide background: The study drew acute and convalescent COVID-19 samples from the United States, Italy and Spain. In each case, the material was cDNA or gDNA derived from T cells, B-cell-depleted T cells, or PBMCs.

The V gene's germline CDR1 is LNHDA and CDR2 SQIVND (reference sequence). The CDR3 extends over 15 amino acids. Trimming removed 2 bases at V and 7 bases at J, with 14 bases between. Source study methods: Amplification of reference gene primers provided the estimated nucleated cell counts. Clones were read by immunoSEQ multiplex PCR, and TCRdb kept only the in-frame ones, dropping some. Clone size and V and J calls were adopted from that table, with D and trimming inferred from the DNA. The table includes about 480,000 clones, about 88% detected once. The Seattle patients joined while their infection was active and were tracked longitudinally afterward.

The clonotype was recovered from a woman in her 50s with COVID-19, enrolled during active disease. Sequencing was performed on peripheral blood. This chain joins TRBV19 and TRBJ2-2, with D possibly being TRBD2 (6 bases). CDR3 sequence: CASSIRRRDDGELFF. The CDR3 coding sequence is TGTGCCAGTAGTATACGGCGGAGGGATGACGGGGAGCTGTTTTTT.